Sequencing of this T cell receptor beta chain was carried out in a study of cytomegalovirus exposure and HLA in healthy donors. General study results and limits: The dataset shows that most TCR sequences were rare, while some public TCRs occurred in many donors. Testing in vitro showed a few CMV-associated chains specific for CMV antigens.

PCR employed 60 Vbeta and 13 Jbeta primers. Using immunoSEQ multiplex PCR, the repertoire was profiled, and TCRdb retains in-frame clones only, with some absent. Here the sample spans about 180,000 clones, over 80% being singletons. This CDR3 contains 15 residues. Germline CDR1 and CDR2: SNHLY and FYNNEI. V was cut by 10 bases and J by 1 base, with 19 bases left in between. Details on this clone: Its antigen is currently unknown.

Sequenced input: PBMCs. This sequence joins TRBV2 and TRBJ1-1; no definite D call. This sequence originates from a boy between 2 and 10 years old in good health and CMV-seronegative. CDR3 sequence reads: CATKLRGLGNTEAFF. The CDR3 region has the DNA TGTGCCACCAAACTCCGGGGATTAGGGAACACTGAAGCTTTCTTT.